The 27 T cell receptor beta chains below come from one sample, sequenced in a study of T-cell memory formation after mild COVID-19. TCRdb passed the 5' RACE reads through MiXCR, listing each CDR3 protein once. The sample shows roughly 450,000 distinct CDR3 sequences, over 15% of them seen only once. Input material: PBMCs or a T cell subset sorted from them (not recorded which). These receptor sequences come from an adult woman who had mild COVID-19 (a few samples of this study predate the infection). Cell type and time point are not known.

The chain employs TRBV7-2 and TRBJ2-3; TRBD2 matches at 7 bases. Germline V CDR1 and CDR2: SGHTA, FQGNSA. J gave up 2 bases and V 5 bases, and 7 bases lay outside the gene matches. The CDR3 contains 15 residues. DNA for the CDR3: TGTGCCAGCAGCGACTCTAGCGGATACACAGATACGCAGTATTTT. Translating it yields CASSDSSGYTDTQYF.

This clonotype was counted between two and nine times. This chain uses TRBV5-1 with TRBJ1-1; D is possibly TRBD1 (5 bases). Trimming removed 3 bases at V and 4 bases at J, with 13 bases between. Germline lookup yields CDR1 SGHRS and CDR2 YFSETQ. The CDR3 runs 14 residues. The CDR3 DNA is TGCGCCAGCAGCTCGTACGGGGGAGCCACTGAAGCTTTCTTT. It encodes CASSSYGGATEAFF.

This chain joins TRBV29-1 and TRBJ2-7, with no clear D. The CDR3 is made up of 11 amino acids. Germline CDR1 is SQVTM and CDR2 is ANQGSEA. Trimming took 4 bases from V and 1 from J, leaving 5 bases between them. Here the CDR3 DNA reads TGCAGCGTTGCCAAATCCTACGAGCAGTACTTC. Translated, it gives CSVAKSYEQYF.

In its sample, this clonotype was seen many times. The CDR3 protein is CASSPTGSSSYNEQFF. CDR3 bases: TGCGCCAGCAGCCCGACAGGTAGTAGCTCCTACAATGAGCAGTTCTTC. The chain employs TRBV5-1 and TRBJ2-1, with D possibly TRBD1 on 6 matching bases. Germline V gene sequence: CDR1 SGHRS, CDR2 YFSETQ. The CDR3 loop spans 16 amino acids. Trimming left V 4 bases short and J 0 bases short, with 14 bases between.

The rearrangement uses TRBV5-1 and TRBJ2-2; 8 nucleotides line up with TRBD2. V was clipped by 2 bases and J by 4 bases; unmatched bases: 10. The CDR3 spans 17 residues. Germline CDR1 SGHRS, CDR2 YFSETQ. CDR3 nucleotides: TGCGCCAGCAGCTTCTCTAGGACTAGCTATTCCACCGGGGAGCTGTTTTTT. Translating it yields CASSFSRTSYSTGELFF.

V usage is TRBV4-3 and J usage is TRBJ2-1, with unresolved D. Germline V gene data show CDR1 as LGHNA and CDR2 as YSLEER. V was shortened by 0 bases and J by 4 bases, with 4 bases between the two germline ends. This CDR3 comprises 13 residues. The CDR3, as DNA: TGCGCCAGCAGCCAAGACTTATACAATGAGCAGTTCTTC. It translates to CASSQDLYNEQFF.

The chain employs TRBV4-1 and TRBJ1-5; maybe TRBD1 (5 bases). The V and J ends lost 1 base and 6 bases respectively, with 7 bases between them. The CDR3 totals 13 residues. CDR1 and CDR2 from the germline V gene are MGHRA and YSYEKL. CDR3 residues: CASSQVGLQPQHF. CDR3 coding DNA: TGCGCCAGCAGCCAAGTGGGACTTCAGCCCCAGCATTTT.

The chain has TRBV5-1 and TRBJ2-7, with D uncertain. The V gene lost 1 base and the J gene lost 3 bases, with 11 bases spanning the gap. Germline loops: CDR1 SGHRS, CDR2 YFSETQ. The CDR3 contains 14 residues. CDR3 in DNA: TGCGCCAGCAGCTTGAATTCAGGTTTCTACGAGCAGTACTTC. This translates into CASSLNSGFYEQYF.

This clonotype was found a few times. The chain links TRBV20-1 to TRBJ1-2, with D perhaps TRBD1 (5 bases). The CDR3 totals 18 residues. Germline CDR1 reads DFQATT; CDR2 reads SNEGSKA (reference sequence). The germline V and J ends were trimmed by 3 bases and 0 bases, with 23 bases remaining between them. CDR3 in amino acids: CSASGGRGRANSNYGYTF. DNA for the CDR3: TGCAGTGCTAGTGGGGGGAGGGGCAGGGCCAACTCTAACTATGGCTACACCTTC.

This clonotype has ten or more counts. The chain is built from TRBV27 and TRBJ1-6, with 8 bases identical to TRBD1. The CDR3 is 16 residues long. The V and J ends lost 7 bases and 8 bases, in that order; junction bases with no gene match: 13. Germline values: CDR1 MNHEY, CDR2 SMNVEV (reference sequence). For the CDR3, the DNA is TGTGCCAGCAAGTCCCCTGGGACAGGTCGGGATTCACCCCTCCACTTT. Protein: CASKSPGTGRDSPLHF.

This clonotype was counted between two and nine times. The chain carries TRBV23-1 and TRBJ2-5, with D perhaps matching TRBD2 (5 bases). TRBV23-1 carries the ORF label, with uncertain function. Trimming stripped 8 bases from V and 5 bases from J, with 21 bases between. CDR3 size: 15 residues. CDR3 coding DNA: TGCGCCAGCGCCAGCCCGTCCTCCGGGGAGGAGACCCAGTACTTC. Amino acids: CASASPSSGEETQYF.

CDR3 protein: CASSPGTSIDTGELFF. CDR3 nucleotides: TGTGCCAGCAGCCCAGGGACTAGCATAGACACCGGGGAGCTGTTTTTT. The gene calls are TRBV11-3 and TRBJ2-2, with 9 bases identical to TRBD2. J lost 3 bases, V lost 5 bases, and 7 bases had no gene match. The germline V gene has CDR1 SGHNT and CDR2 YENEEA. CDR3 length equals 16 residues.

The chain joins TRBV7-9 to TRBJ1-4, with D tentatively TRBD1 (5 bases). The CDR3 has 16 amino acids. Trimming cost V 1 base and J 3 bases, with 12 bases left between them. The germline V gene encodes CDR1 SEHNR and CDR2 FQNEAQ (reference sequence). Here the CDR3 reads CASSLDSTGANEKLFF. CDR3 bases: TGTGCCAGCAGCTTAGATTCAACAGGAGCTAATGAAAAACTGTTTTTT. Full variable domain (remainder filled in from reference TRBV7-9 and TRBJ1-4): DTGVSQNPRHKITKRGQNVTFRCDPISEHNRLYWYRQTLGQGPEFLTYFQNEAQLEKSRLLSDRFSAERPKGSFSTLEIQRTEQGDSAMYLCASSLDSTGANEKLFFGSGTQLSVL.

This clonotype has more than one count but fewer than ten. No conserved phenylalanine or tryptophan is present at the end of the CDR3, so a read error is the likely explanation. The chain links TRBV14 to TRBJ1-4; tentatively, D is TRBD1 (5 bases). CDR3 size: 14 residues. Germline-derived CDR1 and CDR2 are SGHDN and FVKESK. V was clipped by 4 bases and J by 4 bases, with 10 bases between them. CDR3 nucleotide sequence: TGTGCCAGCAGCCCCCGGGGGGGTAATGAAAAACTGTTTCTT. It specifies CASSPRGGNEKLFL.

J is TRBJ2-2 and V is TRBV5-1; 9 bases align to TRBD1. J was trimmed by 5 bases and V by 4 bases; bases with no gene match: 6. This CDR3 spans 15 amino acids. In germline, CDR1 is SGHRS, CDR2 YFSETQ. The CDR3: CASSGRDRATGELFF. CDR3 nucleotides: TGCGCCAGCAGCGGCCGGGACAGGGCTACCGGGGAGCTGTTTTTT.

V gene TRBV7-6 combines with J gene TRBJ1-1, with D unclear. The CDR3 covers 14 residues. Trimming left V 5 bases short and J 5 bases short, with 15 bases between. Per germline, CDR1 SGHVS and CDR2 FNYEAQ. This CDR3 reads CASSAEIRSTEAFF. For the CDR3, the DNA is TGTGCCAGCAGCGCAGAGATCCGGTCGACTGAAGCTTTCTTT.

This clonotype was seen a handful of times. The chain carries TRBV5-1 and TRBJ1-4; tentative D call: TRBD1 (6 bases). Trimming shortened V by 5 bases and J by 6 bases, and 11 bases separated the two germline ends. Germline V gives CDR1 SGHRS, CDR2 YFSETQ. The CDR3 runs to 13 residues. The CDR3 bases are TGCGCCAGCAGTAGGGACACGGATGAAAAACTGTTTTTT. Encoded protein: CASSRDTDEKLFF.

This clonotype was seen more than once but under ten times. The rearrangement uses TRBV12-3 or TRBV12-4 and TRBJ1-6; D call uncertain. Deletions cut 1 base from V and 10 bases from J, with 8 bases between. There are 13 residues in the CDR3. The CDR3, as DNA: TGTGCCAGCAGTTTAGAGGTTCGGTCACCCCTCCACTTT. Protein sequence: CASSLEVRSPLHF.

The chain carries TRBV7-9 and TRBJ1-1, with D maybe TRBD1 (6 bases). Trimming removed 7 bases at V and 3 bases at J, with 12 bases between. In germline, CDR1 is SEHNR, CDR2 FQNEAQ (reference sequence). The CDR3 totals 13 residues. Written as DNA, the CDR3 is TGTGCCAGCACCTTCAGGACAGACACTGAAGCTTTCTTT. This codes for CASTFRTDTEAFF.

The V and J genes are TRBV12-3 or TRBV12-4 and TRBJ2-7; no clear D gene. This CDR3 has 14 amino acids. Between the trimmed V and J ends, which lost 4 bases and 2 bases, there was a span of 12 bases. CDR3 in amino acids: CASSYPRVPYEQYF. In nucleotides, the CDR3 is TGTGCCAGCAGTTATCCCCGGGTCCCCTACGAGCAGTACTTC.

This clonotype was picked up one time. V is TRBV20-1 and J is TRBJ2-5; D gene unclear. V was pared by 1 base and J by 9 bases, with 12 bases between. The CDR3 extends over 12 amino acids. CDR1 is DFQATT and CDR2 is SNEGSKA in the germline V gene (reference sequence). CDR3 bases: TGCAGTGCTAGAGTATCCAACGGTCCCCAGTACTTC. Protein product: CSARVSNGPQYF.

The genes are TRBV7-3 and TRBJ2-3; 10 bases match TRBD2. This CDR3 comprises 14 residues. Per germline, CDR1 SGHTA and CDR2 FQGTGA. V lost 8 bases and J lost 4; bases outside the gene matches: 6. The CDR3 DNA reads TGTGCCAGCGGAGCGGGGGGGCGGGCAGATACGCAGTATTTT. Translating it yields CASGAGGRADTQYF.

The V gene is TRBV7-2, the J gene TRBJ1-1, with D possibly matching TRBD1 (5 bases). This CDR3 has 14 residues. The germline gives CDR1 SGHTA, CDR2 FQGNSA. V was clipped by 2 bases and J by 4 bases, with 11 bases between them. DNA for the CDR3: TGTGCCAGCAGCTTATCATCAGGGAGCACTGAAGCTTTCTTT. This gives the protein CASSLSSGSTEAFF.

CDR3 nucleotide sequence: TGCAGCGTTGATCACCAAGAGACCCAGTACTTC. Amino acid sequence: CSVDHQETQYF. The chain has TRBV29-1 and TRBJ2-5, with D hard to call. Trimming stripped 3 bases from V and 0 bases from J, with 2 bases between. The V gene's germline CDR1 is SQVTM and CDR2 ANQGSEA. There are 11 residues in the CDR3.

In this sample, this clonotype turned up a few times. This rearrangement joins TRBV20-1 to TRBJ2-1; 9 bases align to TRBD2. J lost 5 bases, V lost 5 bases, and 10 bases had no gene match. Germline lookup yields CDR1 DFQATT and CDR2 SNEGSKA (reference sequence). This CDR3 is 15 amino acids long. In nucleotides, the CDR3 is TGCAGTGCTGATGATCCGGGACTAGCAGACAATGAGCAGTTCTTC. Amino acid sequence: CSADDPGLADNEQFF.

The sample holds a few counts of this clonotype. The chain employs TRBV12-3 or TRBV12-4 and TRBJ2-1; no firm D call. There are 11 residues in the CDR3. With 7 bases removed from V and 7 bases from J, the gap between germline ends came to 8 bases. In DNA, the CDR3 is TGTGCCAGCACTTTTATGAATGAGCAGTTCTTC. This encodes CASTFMNEQFF.

The chain carries TRBV7-9 and TRBJ2-6; possibly TRBD1 or TRBD2 for D (5 bases each). Germline CDR1 and CDR2: SEHNR and FQNEAQ (reference sequence). The V end was cut by 3 bases, the J end by 3 bases, with 9 bases between. This CDR3 has 15 amino acids. The DNA for the CDR3 is TGTGCCAGCAGCTTCGAGGGGCGTGGGGCCAACGTCCTGACTTTC. It translates to CASSFEGRGANVLTF.